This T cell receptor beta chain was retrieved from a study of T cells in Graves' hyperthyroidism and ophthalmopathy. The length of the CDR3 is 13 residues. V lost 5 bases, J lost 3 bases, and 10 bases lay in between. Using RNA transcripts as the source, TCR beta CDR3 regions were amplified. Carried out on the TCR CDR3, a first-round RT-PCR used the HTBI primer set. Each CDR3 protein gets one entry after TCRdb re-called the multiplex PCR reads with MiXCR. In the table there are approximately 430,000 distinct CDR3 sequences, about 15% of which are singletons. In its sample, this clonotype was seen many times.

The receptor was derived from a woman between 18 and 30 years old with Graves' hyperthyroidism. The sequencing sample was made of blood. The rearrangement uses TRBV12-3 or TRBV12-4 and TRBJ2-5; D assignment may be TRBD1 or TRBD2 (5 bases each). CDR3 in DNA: TGTGCCAGCAGTAGTGTGGGGGAAGAGACCCAGTACTTC. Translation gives CASSSVGEETQYF.